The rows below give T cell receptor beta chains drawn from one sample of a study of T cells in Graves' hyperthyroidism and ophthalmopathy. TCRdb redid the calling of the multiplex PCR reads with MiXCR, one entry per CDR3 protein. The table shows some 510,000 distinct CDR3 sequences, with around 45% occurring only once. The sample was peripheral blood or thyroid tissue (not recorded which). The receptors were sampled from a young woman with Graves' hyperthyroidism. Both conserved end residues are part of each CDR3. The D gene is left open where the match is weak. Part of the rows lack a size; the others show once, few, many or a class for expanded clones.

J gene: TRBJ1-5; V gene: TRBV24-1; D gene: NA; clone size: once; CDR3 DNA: TGTGCCCCAAGGAAGAATCAGCCCCAGCATTTT; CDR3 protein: CAPRKNQPQHF
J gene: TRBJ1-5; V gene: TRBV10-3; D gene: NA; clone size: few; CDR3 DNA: TGTGCCACACGGGGACCCCTAATATCCCTATATAGCAATCAGCCCCAGCATTTT; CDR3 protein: CATRGPLISLYSNQPQHF
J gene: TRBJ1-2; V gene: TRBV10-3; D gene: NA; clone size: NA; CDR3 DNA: TGTGCCATCAGCCTCACCCGGAATTATGGCTACACCTTC; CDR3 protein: CAISLTRNYGYTF
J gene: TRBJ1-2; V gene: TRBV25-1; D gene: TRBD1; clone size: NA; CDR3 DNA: TGTGCCAGCAGGAGGACAGGGGGCGAACATGGCTACACCTTC; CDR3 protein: CASRRTGGEHGYTF
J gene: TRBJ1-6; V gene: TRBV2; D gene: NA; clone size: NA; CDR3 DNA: TGTGCCAGCAGTGATCAGGGTCGGGATTCACCCCTCCACTTT; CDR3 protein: CASSDQGRDSPLHF
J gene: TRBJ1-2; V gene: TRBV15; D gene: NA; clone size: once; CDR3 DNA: TGTGCCACCAGCAGAGATCGGGTTATGGATTCTAACTATGGCTACACCTTC; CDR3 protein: CATSRDRVMDSNYGYTF
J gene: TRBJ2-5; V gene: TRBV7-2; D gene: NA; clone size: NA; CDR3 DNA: TGTGCCACCCCCAACCAAGAGACCCAGTACTTC; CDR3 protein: CATPNQETQYF
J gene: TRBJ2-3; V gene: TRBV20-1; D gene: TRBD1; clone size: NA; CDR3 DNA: TGCAGTGCCAAACGACAGGGGGGGCAGCCCCAGTATTTT; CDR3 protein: CSAKRQGGQPQYF
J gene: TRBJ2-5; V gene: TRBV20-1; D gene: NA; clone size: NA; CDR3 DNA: TGCAGTGCTAGAGCCGCCCAGTCGGAGACCCAGTACTTC; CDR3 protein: CSARAAQSETQYF
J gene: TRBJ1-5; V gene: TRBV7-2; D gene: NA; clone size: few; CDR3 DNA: TGTGCCTGGAGTGTTCTCAGGGCTCAGCCCCAGCATTTT; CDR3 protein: CAWSVLRAQPQHF
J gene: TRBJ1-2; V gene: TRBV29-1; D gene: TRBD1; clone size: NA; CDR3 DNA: TGCAGCGCCGGACAGGGGGCGCGGGGCTACACCTTC; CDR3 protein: CSAGQGARGYTF
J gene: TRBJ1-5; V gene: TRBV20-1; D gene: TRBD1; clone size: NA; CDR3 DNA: TGCAGTGGCCAGGGGGATAGCAATCAGCCCCAGCATTTT; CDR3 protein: CSGQGDSNQPQHF
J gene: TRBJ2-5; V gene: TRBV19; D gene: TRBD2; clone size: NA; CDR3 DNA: TGTGCCAGTTGCTACTCCGGGAGGAGTGAGACCCAGTACTTC; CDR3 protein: CASCYSGRSETQYF
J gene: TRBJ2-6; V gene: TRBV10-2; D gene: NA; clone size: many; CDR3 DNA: TGCGCCAGCAGGCCCAGGTACTCTGGGGCCAACGTCCTGACTTTC; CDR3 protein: CASRPRYSGANVLTF
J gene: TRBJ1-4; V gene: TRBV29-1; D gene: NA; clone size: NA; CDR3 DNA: TGCAGCGTTGAAGATGGACAGATCAATGAAAAACTGTTTTTT; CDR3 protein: CSVEDGQINEKLFF
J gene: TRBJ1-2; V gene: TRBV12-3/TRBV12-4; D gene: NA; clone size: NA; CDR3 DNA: TGTGCCAGCAGCTCGGCGGGAGCCGCTAACTATGGCTACACCTTC; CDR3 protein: CASSSAGAANYGYTF
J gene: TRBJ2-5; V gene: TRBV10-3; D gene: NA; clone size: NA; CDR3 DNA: TGTGCCATCAGTATAACAGGGCCGGAAGAGACCCAGTACTTC; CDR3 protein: CAISITGPEETQYF
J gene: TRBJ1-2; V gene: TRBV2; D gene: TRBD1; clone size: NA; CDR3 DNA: TGTGCCAGCTCACCCCGCCGGGACAGCTATGGCTACACCTTC; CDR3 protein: CASSPRRDSYGYTF
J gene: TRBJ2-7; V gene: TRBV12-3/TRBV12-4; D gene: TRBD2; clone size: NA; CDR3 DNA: TGTGCCAGCAGCCTTTCTAGCGGGAGGGCCATCGAGCAGTACTTC; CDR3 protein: CASSLSSGRAIEQYF
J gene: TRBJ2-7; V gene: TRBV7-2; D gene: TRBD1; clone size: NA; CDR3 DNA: TGTGCCAGCAGGATGGGGACAGGCCAGTACTTC; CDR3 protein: CASRMGTGQYF
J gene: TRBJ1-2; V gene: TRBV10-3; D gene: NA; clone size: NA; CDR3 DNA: TGTGCCATCAGGTCAGGGTTTGTTGGGTCCGATGGCTACACCTTC; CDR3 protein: CAIRSGFVGSDGYTF
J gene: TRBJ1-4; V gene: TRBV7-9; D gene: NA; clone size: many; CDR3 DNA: TGTGCCAGCAGCAGCAGGGAAAAACTGTTTTTT; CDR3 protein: CASSSREKLFF
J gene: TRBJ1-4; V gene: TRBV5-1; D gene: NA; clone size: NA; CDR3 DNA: TGCGCCAGCAGCCCGCAAGGGAGAGGTGAAAAACTGTTTTTT; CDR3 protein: CASSPQGRGEKLFF
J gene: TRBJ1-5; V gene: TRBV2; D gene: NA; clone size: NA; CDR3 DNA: TGTGCCAGCAGTGAAGAGGTGGGACCACCATCTAATCAGCCCCAGCATTTT; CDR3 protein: CASSEEVGPPSNQPQHF
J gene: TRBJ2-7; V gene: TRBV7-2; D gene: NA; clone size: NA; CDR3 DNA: TGTGCCAGCAGCTTAATCCCCCAAGAGTGGGAGCAGTACTTC; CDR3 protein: CASSLIPQEWEQYF
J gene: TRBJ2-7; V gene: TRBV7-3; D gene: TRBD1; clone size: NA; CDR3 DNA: TGTGCCAGCAGCTTAAGGCCAGGGGGAGTCTACGAGCAGTACTTC; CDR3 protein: CASSLRPGGVYEQYF
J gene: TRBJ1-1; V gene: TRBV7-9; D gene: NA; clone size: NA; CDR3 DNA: TGTGCCAGCAGCTTAAGACAAACCCCAGGCACTGAAGCTTTCTTT; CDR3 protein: CASSLRQTPGTEAFF
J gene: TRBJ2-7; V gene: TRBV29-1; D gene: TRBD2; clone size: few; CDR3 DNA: TGCAGCGTTTCGGGACTAGCGGATACCTACGAGCAGTACTTC; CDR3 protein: CSVSGLADTYEQYF
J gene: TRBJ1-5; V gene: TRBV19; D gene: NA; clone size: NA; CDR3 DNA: TGTGCCAGTAGCTACAGGGATTTGAGCAATCAGCCCCAGCATTTT; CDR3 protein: CASSYRDLSNQPQHF
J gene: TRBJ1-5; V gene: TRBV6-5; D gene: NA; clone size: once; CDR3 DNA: TGTGCCAGCAGTTTCGGGACATCTTATCAGCCCCAGCATTTT; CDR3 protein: CASSFGTSYQPQHF